These 10 T cell receptor beta chains were all obtained from the same sample, sequenced in a study of response to subunit inactivated influenza vaccine. TCRdb redid the calling of the RT-PCR reads with MiXCR, one entry per CDR3 protein. This sample yields about 500,000 distinct CDR3 sequences, of which about 17% are seen a single time; approximately 3% belongs to the top ten. The material sequenced was CD4+ T cells sorted from PBMCs, taken approximately 25 months after vaccination. Receptor source: a man between 50 and 75 years old who received an inactivated influenza vaccine.

This clonotype was seen at least ten times. This chain connects TRBV12-3 or TRBV12-4 to TRBJ2-2, with D hard to call. The V gene lost 1 base and the J gene lost 4 bases, with 7 bases spanning the gap. CDR3 length equals 14 residues. The CDR3, as DNA: TGTGCCAGCAGTTTAGTAGCTACCACCGGGGAGCTGTTTTTT. It yields the protein CASSLVATTGELFF.

The chain has TRBV5-5 and TRBJ2-3; 8 bases map to TRBD2. V was pared by 5 bases and J by 5 bases, with 16 bases of the junction left unmatched. The CDR3 runs to 17 residues. CDR1 is SGHKS, CDR2 YYEKEE, per germline (reference sequence). Written as DNA, the CDR3 is TGTGCCAGCAGTCCTCGCCAGGGAGCGGGGGCCATAGATACGCAGTATTTT. Encoded protein: CASSPRQGAGAIDTQYF.

This clonotype showed up just a few times. V and J are TRBV5-1 and TRBJ2-1; D might be TRBD1 (6 bases). From germline, CDR1 is SGHRS and CDR2 YFSETQ. This CDR3 has 12 amino acids. V was clipped by 4 bases and J by 12 bases, with 14 bases between them. This CDR3 is CASSATGFGQFF. The CDR3 bases are TGCGCCAGCAGCGCCACAGGGTTTGGGCAGTTCTTC. Supplemented by reference TRBV5-1 and TRBJ2-1, the full variable domain reads KAGVTQTPRYLIKTRGQQVTLSCSPISGHRSVSWYQQTPGQGLQFLFEYFSETQRNKGNFPGRFSGRQFSNSRSEMNVSTLELGDSALYLCASSATGFGQFFGPGTRLTVL.

V usage is TRBV7-8 and J usage is TRBJ2-2, with a tentative D call TRBD2 (5 bases). This CDR3 spans 14 amino acids. Looked up from germline, CDR1 is SGHVS and CDR2 is FQNEAQ. Between the trimmed V and J ends, which lost 2 bases and 3 bases, there was a span of 7 bases. The CDR3 region has the DNA TGTGCCAGCAGCTTACGGCGGGACACCGGGGAGCTGTTTTTT. This sequence encodes CASSLRRDTGELFF.

This clonotype was seen a handful of times. The genes are TRBV12-3 or TRBV12-4 and TRBJ2-3; D not certain. There are 14 residues in the CDR3. V dropped 5 bases and J dropped 5 bases, with 14 bases sitting between them. The CDR3 region has the DNA TGTGCCAGCAGTCAAAAAACGCGTGGAGATACGCAGTATTTT. Translation gives CASSQKTRGDTQYF.

This rearrangement joins TRBV4-1 to TRBJ1-5, with D possibly being TRBD1 (5 bases). The V gene's germline CDR1 is MGHRA and CDR2 YSYEKL. The V gene lost 0 bases and the J gene lost 7 bases, with 16 bases spanning the gap. This CDR3 is 16 amino acids long. CDR3 residues: CASSQDFGAGSQPQHF. For the CDR3, the DNA is TGCGCCAGCAGCCAAGATTTTGGCGCAGGGTCCCAGCCCCAGCATTTT.

The V gene is TRBV5-1, the J gene TRBJ2-3; 8 bases map to TRBD1. This CDR3 contains 14 residues. CDR1 is SGHRS and CDR2 is YFSETQ in the germline V gene. With 4 bases clipped from V and 6 bases from J, the junction kept 7 bases outside the gene matches. CDR3 coding DNA: TGCGCCAGCAGCCCTGACAGGGGAAGGGATACGCAGTATTTT. Its translation: CASSPDRGRDTQYF.

This clonotype came up a few times. The V call is TRBV4-3, the J call TRBJ1-1; D remains unclear. From germline, CDR1 is LGHNA and CDR2 YSLEER. The length of the CDR3 is 14 residues. V lost 3 bases to trimming and J lost 1 base, with 9 bases between them. The DNA of the CDR3 is TGCGCCAGCAGCCAGGGTGAGAGGAACACTGAAGCTTTCTTT. Residues: CASSQGERNTEAFF.

The rearrangement links TRBV15 to TRBJ2-5, with D unclear. The CDR3 is 15 residues long. Germline loops: CDR1 LNHNV, CDR2 YYDKDF (reference sequence). The V end lost 0 bases, the J end lost 6 bases, and 14 bases lay between the germline ends. The CDR3, as DNA: TGTGCCACCAGCAGAGACAGTGTCTTAGAGAAGACCCAGTACTTC. Protein product: CATSRDSVLEKTQYF.

The chain recombines TRBV29-1 with TRBJ2-3, with TRBD2 identical over 7 bases. The CDR3 spans 11 residues. CDR1 is SQVTM and CDR2 is ANQGSEA in the germline V gene. V lost 7 bases and J lost 6; bases outside the gene matches: 4. The CDR3 protein is CSGLAGDTQYF. CDR3 DNA: TGCAGCGGACTAGCTGGGGATACGCAGTATTTT.